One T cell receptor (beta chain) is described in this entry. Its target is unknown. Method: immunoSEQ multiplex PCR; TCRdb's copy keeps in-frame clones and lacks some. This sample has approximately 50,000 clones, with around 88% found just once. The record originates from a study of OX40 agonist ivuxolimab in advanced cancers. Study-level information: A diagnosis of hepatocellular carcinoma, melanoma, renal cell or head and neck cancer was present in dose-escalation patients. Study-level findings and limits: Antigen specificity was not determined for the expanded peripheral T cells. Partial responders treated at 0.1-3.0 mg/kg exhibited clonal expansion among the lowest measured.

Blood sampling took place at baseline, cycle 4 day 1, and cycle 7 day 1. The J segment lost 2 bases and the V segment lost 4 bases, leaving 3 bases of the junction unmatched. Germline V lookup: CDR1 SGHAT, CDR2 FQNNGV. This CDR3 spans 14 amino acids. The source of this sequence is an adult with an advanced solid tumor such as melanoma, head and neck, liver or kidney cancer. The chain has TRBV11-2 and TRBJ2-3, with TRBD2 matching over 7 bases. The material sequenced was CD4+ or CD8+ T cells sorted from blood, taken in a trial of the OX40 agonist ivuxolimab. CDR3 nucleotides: TGTGCCAGCAGCTGGGGGGGGGACACAGATACGCAGTATTTT. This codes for CASSWGGDTDTQYF.